The 21 T cell receptor beta chains below all came from one sample that was sequenced in a study of blood T cells in healthy people across ages. Through a sample-barcoded 5' primer and a J-beta primer mix, a second PCR was run for 7 to 11 cycles. TCRdb reprocessed the 5' RACE reads via MiXCR and lists one record per CDR3 protein. The sample lists about 730,000 distinct CDR3 sequences, about 42% occurring once. The specimen was blood. These receptors came from an older woman in good health.

The chain couples TRBV5-1 to TRBJ2-7; TRBD2 aligns across 11 bases. The V gene end was trimmed by 7 bases and the J gene end by 1 base; junction bases not matched to a gene: 16. CDR3 length: 18 amino acids. Germline assignment: CDR1 SGHRS and CDR2 YFSETQ. The CDR3 bases are TGCGCCAGCCGTTTCTCCGGGACTAGCGGTCTTATGTCCTACGAGCAGTACTTC. This gives the protein CASRFSGTSGLMSYEQYF.

This clonotype was picked up many times. The V and J genes are TRBV10-3 and TRBJ2-4; TRBD1 matches at 9 bases. Germline CDR1 ENHRY, CDR2 SYGVKD. V shed 2 bases, J shed 3 bases, and the junction held 5 bases outside the gene matches. CDR3 length equals 16 residues. Here the CDR3 reads CAISEGDRVDKNIQYF. The CDR3 nucleotides read TGTGCCATCAGTGAGGGGGACAGGGTGGACAAAAACATTCAGTACTTC.

This clonotype has just a few counts. The chain has TRBV12-3 or TRBV12-4 and TRBJ2-1; 8 nucleotides match TRBD2. The CDR3 totals 15 residues. J was trimmed by 6 bases and V by 7 bases; bases with no gene match: 11. Here the CDR3 DNA reads TGTGCCAGCATCCTCACTAGCGGAGGCGTCAATGAGCAGTTCTTC. Translating gives CASILTSGGVNEQFF.

The chain recombines TRBV4-1 with TRBJ2-1; maybe TRBD2 (5 bases). Trimming took 4 bases from V and 7 from J, leaving 17 bases between them. The CDR3 runs 15 residues. From germline, CDR1 is MGHRA and CDR2 YSYEKL. CDR3 protein: CASSPLASPGNEQFF. As DNA, the CDR3 is TGCGCCAGCAGCCCCTTAGCGAGCCCCGGGAATGAGCAGTTCTTC.

This clonotype was recorded many times. The gene calls are TRBV12-3 or TRBV12-4 and TRBJ2-1; 15 nucleotides align to TRBD2. The ends lost 8 bases at V and 7 bases at J; junction bases unmatched: 9. This CDR3 comprises 16 residues. CDR3 amino acids: CASPAPGLAGGNEQFF. The CDR3 nucleotides are TGTGCCAGCCCTGCCCCGGGACTAGCGGGGGGTAATGAGCAGTTCTTC.

This clonotype has ten or more counts. The chain carries TRBV9 and TRBJ2-1; tentatively, D is TRBD1 (5 bases). Germline lookup yields CDR1 SGDLS and CDR2 YYNGEE. This CDR3 has 14 amino acids. Trimming removed 0 bases at V and 3 bases at J, with 7 bases between. The chain's CDR3 is CASSVDTGYNEQFF. CDR3 coding DNA: TGTGCCAGCAGCGTAGATACAGGCTACAATGAGCAGTTCTTC.

In nucleotides, the CDR3 is TGTGCCAGCAGTGGCGGGGACTCAAACACTGAAGCTTTCTTT. It specifies CASSGGDSNTEAFF. The chain is built from TRBV12-3 or TRBV12-4 and TRBJ1-1, with D perhaps matching TRBD1 (5 bases). Trimming shortened V by 5 bases and J by 2 bases, and 12 bases separated the two germline ends. This CDR3 has 14 residues.

The chain couples TRBV20-1 to TRBJ2-7; D may be TRBD2 (6 bases). CDR1 DFQATT and CDR2 SNEGSKA come from the germline V gene (reference sequence). The V end lost 5 bases, the J end lost 3 bases, and 14 bases lay between the germline ends. The CDR3 runs to 13 residues. The CDR3: CSALGGFGYEQYF. The CDR3 DNA is TGCAGTGCTCTTGGGGGGTTCGGCTACGAGCAGTACTTC.

This clonotype was found a few times. Mismatch with germline at one junction end may stem from a read error. V gene TRBV7-2 combines with J gene TRBJ1-6, with a tentative D call TRBD1 (5 bases). The V gene's germline CDR1 is SGHTA and CDR2 FQGNSA. The CDR3 has 18 amino acids. The CDR3 nucleotides are TGTGCCAGCAGCTTAGCCGGGTCTCGGCAGGGTGTTCATTCACCCCCCCACTTT. Amino acid sequence: CASSLAGSRQGVHSPPHF.

The sample holds a few counts of this clonotype. The V and J genes are TRBV4-3 and TRBJ2-7; D is possibly TRBD1 (6 bases). The CDR3 has 13 amino acids. The V and J ends lost 0 bases and 7 bases respectively, with 10 bases between them. Germline CDR1 is LGHNA and CDR2 is YSLEER. The CDR3 bases are TGCGCCAGCAGCCAAGAAGACAGGAATGAGCAGTACTTC. It yields the protein CASSQEDRNEQYF.

The chain joins TRBV7-9 to TRBJ2-1; TRBD2 is a possible D gene (6 bases). The CDR3 covers 15 residues. The germline V gene encodes CDR1 SEHNR and CDR2 FQNEAQ (reference sequence). The germline V and J ends were trimmed by 5 bases and 9 bases, with 20 bases remaining between them. The CDR3 sequence is CASSKPGTGRREQFF. The CDR3 coding sequence is TGTGCCAGCAGCAAGCCCGGGACTGGACGGCGTGAGCAGTTCTTC.

V gene TRBV20-1 combines with J gene TRBJ1-2, with 7 bases matching TRBD1. Germline values: CDR1 DFQATT, CDR2 SNEGSKA (reference sequence). V was clipped by 6 bases and J by 4 bases; unmatched bases: 8. The CDR3 extends over 13 amino acids. The CDR3 bases are TGCAGTGCCACCGGGACAGAGCTCTATGGCTACACCTTC. Its protein is CSATGTELYGYTF.

The chain carries TRBV20-1 and TRBJ2-3; TRBD2 matches at 11 bases. Trimming removed 6 bases from V and 2 bases from J; junction bases left unmatched: 4. This CDR3 region has 14 residues. Germline V gene sequence: CDR1 DFQATT, CDR2 SNEGSKA (reference sequence). The CDR3 nucleotides are TGCAGTGCGCCGGGACTAGCGGTCACAGATACGCAGTATTTT. This codes for CSAPGLAVTDTQYF.

Concerning this clonotype: The junction departs from the called germline gene at one end, perhaps through a read error. The V and J genes are TRBV5-1 and TRBJ2-7, with 9 bases that match TRBD1. Germline V CDR1 and CDR2: SGHRS, YFSETQ. The CDR3 is 15 residues long. CDR3: CASSRTGTGSYEEYF. The CDR3, as DNA: TGCGCCAGCAGCCGGACCGGGACAGGGTCCTACGAGGAGTACTTC.

Ten or more counts support this clonotype. This chain links TRBV6-1 with TRBJ2-5; D remains ambiguous. Judging by the DNA end, TRBJ2-7 fits better; the J call may be wrong. The CDR3 totals 12 residues. Germline CDR1 is MNHNS and CDR2 is SASEGT. The CDR3 is CASSEKYSEQYF. The CDR3 DNA reads as TGTGCCAGCAGTGAAAAGTACTCCGAGCAGTACTTC.

This clonotype was seen once. The chain uses TRBV10-3 and TRBJ2-4; tentatively, D is TRBD1 (6 bases). Germline V gene lookup returns CDR1 ENHRY and CDR2 SYGVKD. The CDR3 sequence is 15 residues long. The V end was cut by 10 bases, the J end by 7 bases, with 23 bases between. The CDR3: CASRDTDESGNIQYF. The CDR3 bases are TGTGCCAGCCGGGACACCGATGAGTCGGGGAACATTCAGTACTTC.

This clonotype was observed a few times. The chain couples TRBV10-2 to TRBJ2-3; 12 bases fit TRBD2. The CDR3 is 17 amino acids. Germline CDR1 and CDR2: WSHSY and SAAADI. The V segment lost 2 bases and the J segment 3 bases; nucleotides outside the gene matches: 6. The CDR3 DNA is TGCGCCAGCAGTGAGGCCTCGACTAGCGGGGGAACAGATACGCAGTATTTT. Its protein is CASSEASTSGGTDTQYF.

This clonotype appeared a few times. The J gene is TRBJ2-7, the V gene TRBV7-9, with TRBD1 as a possible D gene (6 bases). The V end lost 2 bases, the J end lost 0 bases, and 11 bases lay between the germline ends. Looked up from germline, CDR1 is SEHNR and CDR2 is FQNEAQ (reference sequence). The CDR3 totals 15 residues. The CDR3 reads CASSLQGTSSYEQYF. CDR3 DNA sequence: TGTGCCAGCAGCTTACAAGGGACAAGCTCCTACGAGCAGTACTTC.

The chain combines TRBV21-1 with TRBJ2-7; no check of the table's D call, TRBD1, against the DNA was made. TRBV21-1 is a known pseudogene. This CDR3 comprises 11 residues. The CDR3 spells CASTPLYEQYF. The CDR3 coding sequence is TGTGCCAGCACGCCCCTATACGAGCAGTACTTC.

The V gene is TRBV7-2, the J gene TRBJ2-6; TRBD1 matches 7 bases. This CDR3 is 15 amino acids long. V shed 5 bases and J 4 bases; nucleotides not matched to a gene: 5. Germline assignment: CDR1 SGHTA and CDR2 FQGNSA. In nucleotides, the CDR3 is TGTGCCAGCAGCAACGACAGGGCGGGGGCCAACGTCCTGACTTTC. Amino acids: CASSNDRAGANVLTF.

V gene TRBV29-1 combines with J gene TRBJ1-2, with no clear D. In germline, CDR1 is SQVTM, CDR2 ANQGSEA. The CDR3 is made up of 11 amino acids. V was trimmed by 7 bases and J by 6 bases, leaving 12 bases between them. CDR3: CSARYIDGYTF. In DNA form, the CDR3 reads TGCAGCGCGCGATATATCGATGGCTACACCTTC.